This record covers a single T cell receptor beta chain. Its antigen is unknown. Base-call qualities are not available, and no considerably larger clone is one nucleotide away. The record originates from a study of tumor-infiltrating lymphocytes in localized non-small cell lung cancer (dated by TCRdb to about 2021). For the wider study: Several histologies were represented in the cohort, which also included both smokers and never-smokers as well as patients whose samples were collected after neoadjuvant chemotherapy. Resected tumor tissue and uninvolved lung tissue described as non-adjacent to the tumor were contributed by each patient, with both tissues obtained from the same patient. TCR sequencing was one of several integrated assays, alongside flow cytometry, multiplex immunofluorescence, RNA-seq, exome sequencing and proteomics, applied to the same patients. In total, the ICON cohort consisted of some 160 surgical patients with localized non-small cell lung cancer who had their tumors resected. A total of fewer than 65 patients were included in the paired tumor versus uninvolved lung comparison of immunoSEQ T-cell fraction. The paper as a whole reports these results and caveats: The TCR-derived T-cell fraction showed no difference between the flow cytometry-defined immunotypes IM1 (good prognosis) and IM2 (poor prognosis). Different pieces of the same tissue were used for different assays, so technical variation could not be separated from intratumor heterogeneity. Recurrence-free survival showed no association with tumor T-cell fraction from TCR sequencing (p = 0.61). TCRbeta sequencing supported higher T cell infiltration in tumors than in uninvolved lung tissue, consistent with immunofluorescence CD3 counts. Assay coverage varied across patients depending on available tissue quantity, so only a subset of the cohort had TCR sequencing.

CDR1 and CDR2, looked up from the germline V gene, are KGHSH and LQKENI. V drops 1 base and J drops 6 bases, leaving 4 bases in between. From the cysteine up to the phenylalanine, the CDR3 has a length of 12 residues. Kept here is only the CDR3 DNA, which spans 36 bases and is read in frame from base 1. Patient enrollment in ICON started in the first half of 2016, and the final patient was enrolled in late 2018. In a subcohort of approximately 76 patients, fresh tumor and matched uninvolved tissue were collected for in-depth immune analyses, with TCR sequencing among those analyses. DNA for TCR sequencing was isolated from bulk tissue, and no cell sorting was done. The T-cell fraction in tumor and uninvolved lung tissue was provided by TCR sequencing with the immunoSEQ assay. In the original analysis: For survival analysis, patients were split into high (upper tertile) and low (lower two tertiles) T-cell fraction groups and compared by log-rank test. Paired tumor versus uninvolved lung differences in T-cell fraction were tested with a signed-rank test. Imported from immuneACCESS, the table was reduced by TCRdb to in-frame sequences with V and J called. These copies leave out some clones; in studies compared against another copy, an unresolved V gene accounts for under half, and the cause of the remainder is not known. V, J and clone size reflect that table, while D and trimming were determined from the DNA. Here the sample has around 16,000 clones; 70% to 75% occur a single time. The top ten hold approximately 9.1% of the sample.

The receptor was isolated from a human donor with non-small cell lung cancer. Sequenced input: lung tumor tissue. The rearrangement combines TRBV18 with TRBJ2-1; the D gene cannot be named for sure. The DNA reads TGTGCCAGCTCACCACGGAGCAATGAGCAGTTCTTC. Its protein product is CASSPRSNEQFF.